The clone carrying this TCR beta chain was picked up a small number of times. With 0 bases clipped from V and 5 bases from J, the junction kept 6 bases outside the gene matches. Germline V lookup: CDR1 SGDLS, CDR2 YYNGEE. This CDR3 is 15 amino acids long. This sample was taken from a study of identical twins. TCRdb ran MiXCR on the 5' RACE reads and lists one entry per CDR3 protein. The repertoire holds 470,000 or so distinct CDR3 sequences, approximately 24% seen once, with 2.9% in the top ten. These data were also reused for a study on T cells expressing NK-cell markers.

Sequencing was done on a sample of CD4+ T cells sorted from blood. This TCR derives from a woman between 18 and 29 years old in good health. V is TRBV9 and J is TRBJ2-5; 8 bases are a match to TRBD2. In nucleotides, the CDR3 is TGTGCCAGCAGCGTAGTTGCGGGAGGTGGGGAGACCCAGTACTTC. It is translated as CASSVVAGGGETQYF. Full variable domain (rest looked up from reference TRBV9 and TRBJ2-5): DSGVTQTPKHLITATGQRVTLRCSPRSGDLSVYWYQQSLDQGLQFLIQYYNGEERAKGNILERFSAQQFPDLHSELNLSSLELGDSALYFCASSVVAGGGETQYFGPGTRLLVL.